The subject of this entry is one T cell receptor (beta chain). The source of the sample is a study of CD8 T cells in Susac syndrome. V lost 0 bases to trimming and J lost 8 bases, with 5 bases between them. The CDR3 covers 12 residues. In germline, CDR1 is LNHNV, CDR2 YYDKDF (reference sequence). RNA, at about 0.5 to 1 ug, was reverse transcribed with random hexamers. Amplification of TCR beta CDR3 spanned 54 Vbeta and 13 Jbeta via immunoSEQ multiplex PCR. Each CDR3 protein gets one entry after TCRdb re-called the immunoSEQ multiplex PCR reads with MiXCR. Of some 130,000 distinct CDR3 sequences in the sample, around 91% were seen once.

Sequenced sample: CD8+ T cells from PBMCs. This TCR derives from a human donor with multiple sclerosis. This chain uses TRBV15 with TRBJ2-1; no clear D. CDR3 protein: CATSRDRDEQFF. CDR3 in DNA: TGTGCCACCAGCAGAGATAGGGATGAGCAGTTCTTC.